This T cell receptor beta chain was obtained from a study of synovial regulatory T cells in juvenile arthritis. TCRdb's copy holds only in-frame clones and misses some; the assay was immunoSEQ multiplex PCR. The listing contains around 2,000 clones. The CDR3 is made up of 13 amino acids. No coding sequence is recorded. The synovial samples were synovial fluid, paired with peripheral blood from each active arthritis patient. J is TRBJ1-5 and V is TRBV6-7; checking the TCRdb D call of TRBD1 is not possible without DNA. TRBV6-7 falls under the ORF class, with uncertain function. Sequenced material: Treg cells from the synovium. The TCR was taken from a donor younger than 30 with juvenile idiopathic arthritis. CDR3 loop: CASSYRGQSAQHF.